This TCR beta chain was profiled in a study of identifying expanded T cells in peripheral blood. Study results and limitations: About 1.2 clones differed between technical replicates, versus approximately 17 and 20 over time.

The data were produced by immunoSEQ multiplex PCR, yet TCRdb's version contains in-frame clones alone and is incomplete. This sample yields about 91,000 clones, of which around 88% are seen a single time; about 4% belongs to the top ten. The CDR3 totals 14 residues. Trimming took off 5 bases at V and 4 bases at J, with 13 bases between the two ends. Germline values: CDR1 MNHEY, CDR2 SMNVEV (reference sequence). On this clone: Its antigen remains unidentified.

No infections or other immune events were documented during collection. The TCR sequence derives from a person aged 18 to 69 in good health. The sequenced sample consisted of blood. V and J are TRBV27 and TRBJ2-3; the D is unclear. In nucleotides, the CDR3 is TGTGCCAGCAGTCCCAGATATCGATCAGATACGCAGTATTTT. Its protein is CASSPRYRSDTQYF.